This T cell receptor (beta chain) was sequenced for a study of blood T cell repertoires in COVID-19. Background on the study: PBMCs, B-cell-depleted T cells, or T cells provided the cDNA or gDNA that made up the material.

This clone occurred a few times. This CDR3 comprises 14 residues. Trimming pared 5 bases from V and 4 bases from J, leaving 15 bases between. Germline loops: CDR1 MNHEY, CDR2 SMNVEV (reference sequence). Some clones are missing from TCRdb's copy, which holds only in-frame ones; the method was immunoSEQ multiplex PCR. The data contain 77,000 or so clones, 74% of them seen just once; the ten biggest clones take up just over 2.5%. This sequence joins TRBV27 and TRBJ2-7; a weak D match, TRBD2 (5 bases). The receptor's source is a human donor with acute or convalescent COVID-19. The donor label of this sample is uncertain. The sample comprised peripheral blood. The CDR3 protein is CASSLAPGGYEQYF. DNA for the CDR3: TGTGCCAGCAGTCTAGCCCCGGGCGGGTACGAGCAGTACTTC.